This T cell receptor beta chain emerged from a study of blood T cell repertoires in COVID-19. Using immunoSEQ multiplex PCR, the repertoire was profiled, and TCRdb retains in-frame clones only, with some absent. This sample has 200,000 to 250,000 clones; roughly four fifths occur once, and the top ten carry around 7.8%. V was pared by 5 bases and J by 0 bases, with 4 bases between. Germline V gene lookup returns CDR1 SNHLY and CDR2 FYNNEI. The CDR3 loop spans 12 amino acids. The TCR was taken from an elderly woman with COVID-19, enrolled during active disease. Input material: peripheral blood. The rearrangement links TRBV2 to TRBJ1-2; no clear D. The CDR3 DNA is TGTGCCAGCAGTCAAACTAACTATGGCTACACCTTC. Amino acid sequence: CASSQTNYGYTF.